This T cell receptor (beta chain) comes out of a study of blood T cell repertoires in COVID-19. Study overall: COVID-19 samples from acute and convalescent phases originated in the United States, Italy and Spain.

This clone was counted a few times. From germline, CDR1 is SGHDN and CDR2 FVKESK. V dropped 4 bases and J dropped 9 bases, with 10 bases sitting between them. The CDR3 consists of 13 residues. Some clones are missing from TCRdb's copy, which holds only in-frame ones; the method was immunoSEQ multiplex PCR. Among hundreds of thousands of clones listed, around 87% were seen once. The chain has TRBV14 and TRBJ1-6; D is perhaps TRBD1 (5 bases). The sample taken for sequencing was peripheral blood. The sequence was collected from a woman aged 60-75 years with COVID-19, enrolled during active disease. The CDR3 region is CASSPWGGSPLHF. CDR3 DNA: TGTGCCAGCAGCCCTTGGGGCGGTTCACCCCTCCACTTT.